Below, 14 T cell receptor beta chains from the same sample are listed, as sequenced in a study of HIV-infected patients and healthy controls. TCRdb processed the 5' RACE reads anew with MiXCR; each CDR3 protein has one entry. The sample has around 18,000 distinct CDR3 sequences, 15% to 20% seen once. Sequencing input: CD8+ T cells from blood. These receptors were collected from a human donor in good health.

The V call is TRBV20-1, the J call TRBJ1-5; 10 bases line up with TRBD1. CDR1 is DFQATT and CDR2 is SNEGSKA in the germline V gene (reference sequence). The CDR3 loop spans 16 amino acids. V was clipped by 1 base and J by 3 bases; unmatched bases: 6. The CDR3 loop is CSARGPGQGNNQPQHF. DNA for the CDR3: TGCAGTGCTAGAGGTCCGGGACAGGGGAACAATCAGCCCCAGCATTTT.

This clonotype was recorded many times. V gene TRBV4-3 combines with J gene TRBJ1-4, with 9 bases matching TRBD1. The ends lost 0 bases at V and 7 bases at J; junction bases unmatched: 3. The CDR3 length is 15 residues. Germline V lookup: CDR1 LGHNA, CDR2 YSLEER. CDR3 nucleotides: TGCGCCAGCAGCCAAGATGACAGGGGGATTGAAAAACTGTTTTTT. This gives the protein CASSQDDRGIEKLFF.

This clonotype was seen repeatedly, ten times or more. V usage is TRBV12-3 or TRBV12-4 and J usage is TRBJ2-5; D may match TRBD1 or TRBD2 (5 bases each). Trimming removed 2 bases at V and 5 bases at J, with 9 bases between. This CDR3 spans 13 amino acids. The CDR3 DNA is TGTGCCAGCAGTTTACCCGAGGGGGAGACCCAGTACTTC. Protein sequence: CASSLPEGETQYF.

This clonotype was observed many times. This chain connects TRBV5-4 to TRBJ2-1, with D perhaps matching TRBD2 (5 bases). Looked up from germline, CDR1 is SGHNT and CDR2 is YYREEE (reference sequence). V dropped 2 bases and J dropped 7 bases, with 16 bases sitting between them. CDR3 length equals 15 residues. The CDR3 here is CASSFGLASLNEQFF. As DNA, the CDR3 is TGTGCCAGCAGCTTCGGCTTGGCTAGCTTGAATGAGCAGTTCTTC.

This clonotype has a handful of counts. The chain couples TRBV29-1 to TRBJ1-2; D unclear. The CDR3 is made up of 11 amino acids. The V end lost 5 bases, the J end lost 7 bases, and 11 bases lay between the germline ends. CDR1 SQVTM and CDR2 ANQGSEA come from the germline V gene. This CDR3 reads CSVLTTVGYTF. As DNA, the CDR3 is TGCAGCGTTCTGACCACCGTTGGCTACACCTTC.

This clonotype has a count of ten or more. The chain employs TRBV12-3 or TRBV12-4 and TRBJ2-7; D gene unclear. The V and J ends lost 3 bases and 4 bases respectively, with 7 bases between them. The CDR3 is 12 residues long. The CDR3 sequence: CASSFPGYEQYF. The CDR3 coding sequence is TGTGCCAGCAGTTTCCCAGGATACGAGCAGTACTTC.

As regards this clonotype: This may stem from a read error, because a much larger clone lies one nucleotide away. The chain is built from TRBV4-2 and TRBJ2-1; D is possibly TRBD1 or TRBD2 (5 bases each). Deletions cut 1 base from V and 4 bases from J, with 11 bases between. The CDR3 totals 15 residues. In germline, CDR1 is LGHNA, CDR2 YNFKEQ. CDR3 DNA sequence: TGTGCCAGCAGCCAAGGAGTGGGGGAATACAATGAGCAGTTCTTC. Translation gives CASSQGVGEYNEQFF.

J is TRBJ2-6 and V is TRBV10-3, with 10 bases fitting TRBD2. Germline values: CDR1 ENHRY, CDR2 SYGVKD. V trimming: 2 bases; J trimming: 0 bases; junction bases outside the gene matches: 1. This CDR3 has 17 amino acids. DNA for the CDR3: TGTGCCATCAGTGAGGGGACTAGCGTCTCTGGGGCCAACGTCCTGACTTTC. Encoded protein: CAISEGTSVSGANVLTF.

The V gene is TRBV12-3 or TRBV12-4, the J gene TRBJ2-1; 9 bases map to TRBD2. The CDR3 runs to 14 residues. Trimming at V came to 5 bases and at J to 5 bases, leaving 4 bases not matched to a gene. In DNA form, the CDR3 reads TGTGCCAGCAGTCCGGGACTAGCAAACAATGAGCAGTTCTTC. Its translation: CASSPGLANNEQFF.

CDR3 loop: CASSTSTSSYEQYF. CDR3 DNA sequence: TGTGCCAGCAGCACCAGTACCAGCTCCTACGAGCAGTACTTC. This chain links TRBV14 with TRBJ2-7; unclear D gene. The V and J ends lost 5 bases and 0 bases respectively, with 11 bases between them. The germline V gene has CDR1 SGHDN and CDR2 FVKESK. The CDR3 totals 14 residues. The full variable domain, rest sourced from reference TRBV14 and TRBJ2-7, is EAGVTQFPSHSVIEKGQTVTLRCDPISGHDNLYWYRRVMGKEIKFLLHFVKESKQDESGMPNNRFLAERTGGTYSTLKVQPAELEDSGVYFCASSTSTSSYEQYFGPGTRLTVT.

In nucleotides, the CDR3 is TGTGCCACCAGTGAGGGGCGGGGTGGAAATGAGCAGTTCTTC. Translating gives CATSEGRGGNEQFF. V gene TRBV24-1 combines with J gene TRBJ2-1; D might be TRBD2 (6 bases). The CDR3 extends over 14 amino acids. V shed 4 bases and J shed 7 bases, with 13 bases lying between them. In germline, CDR1 is KGHDR, CDR2 SFDVKD.

Details on this clonotype: A much larger clone differs by one base, so this may be a read error. The CDR3 region has the DNA TGTGACAGCAGCGACAGGTTAGAGGACGAGCAGTACTTC. Amino acids: CDSSDRLEDEQYF. This chain links TRBV6-2 or TRBV6-3 with TRBJ2-7, with D perhaps TRBD1 (6 bases). Germline CDR1 MNHEY, CDR2 SVGEGT. The CDR3 is made up of 13 amino acids.

V gene TRBV7-8 combines with J gene TRBJ2-1; D is unresolved. This CDR3 contains 14 residues. From germline, CDR1 is SGHVS and CDR2 FQNEAQ. V lost 4 bases and J 6 bases, leaving 13 bases between the germline ends. CDR3: CASSSQWGTNEQFF. CDR3 bases: TGTGCCAGCAGCTCTCAATGGGGTACCAATGAGCAGTTCTTC.

The rearrangement links TRBV13 to TRBJ2-5; maybe TRBD2 (5 bases). This CDR3 contains 14 residues. The germline CDR1 and CDR2 sequences are PRHDT and FYEKMQ (reference sequence). Trimming removed 1 base at V and 4 bases at J, with 10 bases between. The CDR3 here is CASSLVREGETQYF. The CDR3 DNA is TGTGCCAGCAGCTTAGTTCGTGAGGGAGAGACCCAGTACTTC.